The present T cell receptor (beta chain) was sequenced within a study of T cell changes during pregnancy in multiple sclerosis. Sequencing was performed with immunoSEQ multiplex PCR; in TCRdb, only in-frame clones are kept and a portion is missing. The sample holds roughly 40,000 clones, about 85% seen once. The CDR3 runs to 12 residues. Germline loops: CDR1 MGHRA, CDR2 YSYEKL. Losses at the gene ends were 4 bases for V and 7 bases for J; bases not matched to a gene: 1. The source is a female donor with multiple sclerosis, enrolled in a pregnancy study. Material: CD4+ T cells from peripheral blood mononuclear cells, obtained after pregnancy. The chain recombines TRBV4-1 with TRBJ2-1; 7 nucleotides line up with TRBD1. The CDR3 spells CASSRDRNEQFF. The CDR3, as DNA: TGCGCCAGCAGCCGGGACAGAAATGAGCAGTTCTTC.